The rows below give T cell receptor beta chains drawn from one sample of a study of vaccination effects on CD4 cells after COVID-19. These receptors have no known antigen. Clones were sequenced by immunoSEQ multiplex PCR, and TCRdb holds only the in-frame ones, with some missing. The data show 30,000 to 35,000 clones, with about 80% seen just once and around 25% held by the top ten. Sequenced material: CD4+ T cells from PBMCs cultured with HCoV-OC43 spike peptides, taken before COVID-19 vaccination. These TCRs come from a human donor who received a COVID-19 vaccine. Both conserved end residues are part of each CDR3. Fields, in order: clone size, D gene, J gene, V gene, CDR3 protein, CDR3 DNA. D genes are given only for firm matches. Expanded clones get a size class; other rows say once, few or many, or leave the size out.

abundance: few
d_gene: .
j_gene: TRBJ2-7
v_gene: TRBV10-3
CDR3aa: CAISGGDEQYF
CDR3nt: TGTGCCATCAGTGGTGGCGACGAGCAGTACTTC

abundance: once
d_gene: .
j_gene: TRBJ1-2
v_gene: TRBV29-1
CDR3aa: CSVGGQSHNYGYTF
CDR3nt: TGCAGCGTTGGAGGACAGAGTCATAACTATGGCTACACCTTC

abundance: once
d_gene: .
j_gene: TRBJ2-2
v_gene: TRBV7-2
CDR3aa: CASSPPRANTGELFF
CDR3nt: TGTGCCAGCAGCCCCCCCCGAGCGAACACCGGGGAGCTGTTTTTT

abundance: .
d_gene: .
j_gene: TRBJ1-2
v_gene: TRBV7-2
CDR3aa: CASSLGGSRGYTF
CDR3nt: TGTGCCAGCAGCTTAGGGGGCTCCAGGGGCTACACCTTC

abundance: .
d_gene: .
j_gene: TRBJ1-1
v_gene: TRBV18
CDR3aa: CASSPRKDGAEAFF
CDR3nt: TGTGCCAGCTCACCTCGGAAGGATGGGGCCGAAGCTTTCTTT

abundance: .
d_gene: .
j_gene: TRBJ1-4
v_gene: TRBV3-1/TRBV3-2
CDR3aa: CASSPPARGLTKKLFF
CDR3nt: TGTGCCAGCAGCCCTCCTGCGAGGGGGTTAACTAAAAAACTGTTTTTT

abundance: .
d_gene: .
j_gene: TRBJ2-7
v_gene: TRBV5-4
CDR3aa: CASSLQGRGAYYEQYF
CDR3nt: TGTGCCAGCAGCTTGCAGGGCAGGGGAGCATACTACGAGCAGTACTTC

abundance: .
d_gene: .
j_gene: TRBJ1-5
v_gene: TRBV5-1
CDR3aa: CASSLTGHQPQHF
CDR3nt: TGCGCCAGCAGCTTGACGGGCCATCAGCCCCAGCATTTT

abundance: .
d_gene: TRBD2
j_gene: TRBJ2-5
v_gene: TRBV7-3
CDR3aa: CASSSPTHDGTRNRETQYF
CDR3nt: TGTGCCAGCAGCTCCCCAACACACGACGGGACTAGGAATAGAGAGACCCAGTACTTC

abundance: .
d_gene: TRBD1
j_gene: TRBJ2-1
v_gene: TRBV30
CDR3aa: CAWTYRGLLGDSYNEQFF
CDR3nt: TGTGCCTGGACTTACAGGGGCCTCCTCGGGGATTCCTACAATGAGCAGTTCTTC

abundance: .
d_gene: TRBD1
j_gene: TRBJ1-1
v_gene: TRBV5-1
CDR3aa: CASSFGQAGMNTEAFF
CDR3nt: TGCGCCAGCAGCTTTGGACAGGCCGGGATGAACACTGAAGCTTTCTTT

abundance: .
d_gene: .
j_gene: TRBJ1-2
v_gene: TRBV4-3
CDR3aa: CASSQDGQFNYGYTF
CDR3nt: TGCGCCAGCAGCCAAGATGGACAGTTTAACTATGGCTACACCTTC

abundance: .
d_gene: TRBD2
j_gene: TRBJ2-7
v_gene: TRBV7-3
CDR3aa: CASTYGRTSGGCSYEQYF
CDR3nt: TGTGCCAGCACCTATGGAAGGACTAGCGGGGGGTGTTCCTACGAGCAGTACTTC

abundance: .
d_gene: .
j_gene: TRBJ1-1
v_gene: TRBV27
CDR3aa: CASSLSSRGVTEAFF
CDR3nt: TGTGCCAGCAGTTTATCGTCCAGGGGAGTCACTGAAGCTTTCTTT

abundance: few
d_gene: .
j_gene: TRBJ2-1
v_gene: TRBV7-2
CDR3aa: CASSLMAGPLSNEQFF
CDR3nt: TGTGCCAGCAGCTTGATGGCGGGGCCTCTGTCAAATGAGCAGTTCTTC

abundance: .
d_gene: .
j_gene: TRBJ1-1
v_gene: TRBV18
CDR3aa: CASSPKTAGNEAFF
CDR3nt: TGTGCCAGCTCACCAAAGACGGCGGGAAATGAAGCTTTCTTT

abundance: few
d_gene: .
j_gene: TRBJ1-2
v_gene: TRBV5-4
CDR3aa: CASSPTVVGDYGYTF
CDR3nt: TGTGCCAGCAGCCCGACAGTAGTCGGCGACTATGGCTACACCTTC

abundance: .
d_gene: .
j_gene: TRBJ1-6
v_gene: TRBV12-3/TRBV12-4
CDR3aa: CASTRADNSPLHF
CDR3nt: TGTGCCAGCACTAGGGCTGATAATTCACCCCTCCACTTT

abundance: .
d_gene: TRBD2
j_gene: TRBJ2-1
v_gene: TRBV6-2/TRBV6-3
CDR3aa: CASSSPRVSGGYNEQFF
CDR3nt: TGTGCCAGCAGTTCACCTCGTGTTAGCGGGGGATACAATGAGCAGTTCTTC

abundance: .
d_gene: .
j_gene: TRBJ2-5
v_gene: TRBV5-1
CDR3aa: CASSSVMANETQYF
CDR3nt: TGCGCCAGCAGCTCAGTCATGGCGAACGAGACCCAGTACTTC

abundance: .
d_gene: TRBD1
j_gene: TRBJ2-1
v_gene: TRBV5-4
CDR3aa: CASSGDSSYNEQFF
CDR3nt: TGTGCCAGCAGCGGGGACAGTTCCTACAATGAGCAGTTCTTC

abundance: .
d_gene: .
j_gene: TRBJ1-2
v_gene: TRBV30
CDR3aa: CAWSALSGTRGYTF
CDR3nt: TGTGCCTGGAGTGCTTTATCCGGGACCCGGGGCTACACCTTC

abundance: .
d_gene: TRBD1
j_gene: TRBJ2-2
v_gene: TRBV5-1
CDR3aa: CASSLEGALPTGELFF
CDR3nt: TGCGCCAGCAGCTTGGAGGGGGCGCTGCCTACCGGGGAGCTGTTTTTT

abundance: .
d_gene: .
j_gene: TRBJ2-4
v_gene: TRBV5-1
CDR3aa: CASSLGDSPWVYF
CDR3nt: TGCGCCAGCAGCTTGGGTGATAGCCCCTGGGTGTACTTC

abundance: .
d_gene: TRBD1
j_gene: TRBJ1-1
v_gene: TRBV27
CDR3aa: CASRRPGQGAVTEAFF
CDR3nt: TGTGCCAGCAGACGCCCGGGACAGGGGGCGGTCACTGAAGCTTTCTTT

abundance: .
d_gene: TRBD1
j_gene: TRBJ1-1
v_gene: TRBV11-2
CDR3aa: CASSGQGPTEAFF
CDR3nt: TGTGCCAGCAGCGGACAGGGGCCCACTGAAGCTTTCTTT

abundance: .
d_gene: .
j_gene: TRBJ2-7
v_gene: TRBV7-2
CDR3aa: CASSLGTQGGSYEQYF
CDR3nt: TGTGCCAGCAGCCTAGGGACCCAAGGAGGGAGTTACGAGCAGTACTTC

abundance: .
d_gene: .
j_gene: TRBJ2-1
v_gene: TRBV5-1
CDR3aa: CASSLEVLPWGNEQFF
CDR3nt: TGCGCCAGCAGCTTGGAAGTCCTCCCCTGGGGCAATGAGCAGTTCTTC

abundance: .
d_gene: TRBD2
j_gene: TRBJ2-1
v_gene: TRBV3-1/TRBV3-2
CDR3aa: CASSPLTSGSNEQFF
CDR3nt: TGTGCCAGCAGCCCCTTGACTAGCGGAAGCAATGAGCAGTTCTTC

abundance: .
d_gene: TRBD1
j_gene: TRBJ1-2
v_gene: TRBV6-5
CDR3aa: CASTQVGTGRWGYTF
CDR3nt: TGTGCCAGCACCCAGGTGGGGACAGGCAGATGGGGCTACACCTTC

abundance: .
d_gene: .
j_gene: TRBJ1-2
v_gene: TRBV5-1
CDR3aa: CASSLVGASNYGYTF
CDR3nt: TGCGCCAGCAGCTTGGTTGGGGCATCTAACTATGGCTACACCTTC

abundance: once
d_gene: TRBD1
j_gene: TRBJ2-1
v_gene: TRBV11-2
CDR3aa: CASRISGGSEQFF
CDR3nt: TGTGCCAGCAGGATATCAGGGGGTAGTGAGCAGTTCTTC

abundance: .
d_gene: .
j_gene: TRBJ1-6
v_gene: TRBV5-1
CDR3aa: CASSLDGLPTSYNSPLHF
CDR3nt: TGCGCCAGCAGCTTGGACGGATTACCTACTTCCTATAATTCACCCCTCCACTTT

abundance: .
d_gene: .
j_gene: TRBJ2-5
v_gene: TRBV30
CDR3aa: CAWSVRRSRPEVFQETQYF
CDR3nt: TGTGCCTGGAGTGTACGTCGGAGCCGGCCCGAGGTCTTCCAAGAGACCCAGTACTTC

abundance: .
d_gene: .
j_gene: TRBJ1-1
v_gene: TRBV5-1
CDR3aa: CASSLGARTDTEAFF
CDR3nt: TGCGCCAGCAGCTTGGGGGCTCGAACGGACACTGAAGCTTTCTTT

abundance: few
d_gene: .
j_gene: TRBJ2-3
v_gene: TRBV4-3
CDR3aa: CASSHTTASLSTDTQYF
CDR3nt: TGCGCCAGCAGCCACACGACAGCCTCTCTTAGCACAGATACGCAGTATTTT

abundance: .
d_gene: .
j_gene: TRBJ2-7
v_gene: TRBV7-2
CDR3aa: CASSASQGRTYEQYF
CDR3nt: TGTGCCAGCAGCGCCAGTCAGGGACGGACCTACGAGCAGTACTTC

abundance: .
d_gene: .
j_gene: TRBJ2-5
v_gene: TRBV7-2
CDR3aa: CASSLAPKGLGVKTQYF
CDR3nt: TGTGCCAGCAGCTTAGCGCCTAAAGGGCTAGGGGTAAAGACCCAGTACTTC

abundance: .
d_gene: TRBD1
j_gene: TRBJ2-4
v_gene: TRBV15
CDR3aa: CATSRFARGQVAKNIQYF
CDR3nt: TGTGCCACCAGCAGGTTCGCCAGGGGGCAAGTGGCCAAAAACATTCAGTACTTC

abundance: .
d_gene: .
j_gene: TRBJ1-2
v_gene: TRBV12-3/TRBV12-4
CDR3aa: CASSMRGNYGYTF
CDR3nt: TGTGCCAGCAGTATGCGGGGGAACTATGGCTACACCTTC

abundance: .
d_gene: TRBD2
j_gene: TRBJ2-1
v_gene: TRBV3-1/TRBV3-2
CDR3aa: CASSPWTSGSNNEQFF
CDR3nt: TGTGCCAGCAGCCCGTGGACTAGCGGGTCCAACAATGAGCAGTTCTTC

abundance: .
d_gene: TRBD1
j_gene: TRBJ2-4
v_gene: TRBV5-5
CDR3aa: CASSTGQGASAKNIQYF
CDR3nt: TGTGCCAGCAGCACCGGACAGGGGGCGTCGGCCAAAAACATTCAGTACTTC

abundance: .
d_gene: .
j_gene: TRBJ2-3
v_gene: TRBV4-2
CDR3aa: CASSHEGGRRGDTQYF
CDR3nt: TGTGCCAGCAGCCATGAGGGGGGCCGCCGGGGAGATACGCAGTATTTT

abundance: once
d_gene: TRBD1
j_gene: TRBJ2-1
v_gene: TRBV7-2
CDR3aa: CASSFDRGQWYEQFF
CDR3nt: TGTGCCAGCAGCTTCGACAGGGGGCAGTGGTATGAGCAGTTCTTC

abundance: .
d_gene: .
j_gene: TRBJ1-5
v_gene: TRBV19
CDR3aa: CASSHTENNQPQHF
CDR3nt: TGTGCCAGTAGTCATACAGAGAACAATCAGCCCCAGCATTTT